This TCR beta chain is drawn from a study of blood T cells in healthy people across ages (dated by TCRdb to the mid-2010s). With respect to the entire study: Template switching captured roughly one uniquely barcoded TCR beta cDNA molecule per two T cells in model experiments. The study measured age-related changes in TCR beta repertoire diversity using deep sequencing normalized with unique cDNA molecular identifiers. The donors were split into four age groups: young (average around 15 years), middle-aged (over 35), aged (over 55) and long-lived (approximately 89). To avoid experimental bias, donors of different ages were distributed randomly across sequencing lanes. Using the same blood draw, the study looked at two additional independent replicas of 1 million unique cDNA reads for two donors, one aged 18 to 30 and the other aged 80 or older.

The donors were 40 or so Caucasian individuals from Russia, aged roughly 6 to 100 years, who were systemically healthy. Each donor gave ten milliliters of peripheral blood, collected into EDTA-treated Vacutainer tubes. PBMCs were isolated by Ficoll-Paque density-gradient centrifugation, with at least 6 million obtained per sample. Trizol reagent was used to extract total RNA from PBMCs, with at least 5.5 micrograms per sample. Naive CD45RAhigh/CD27high T cell percentages were measured by flow cytometry on a PBMC aliquot from every donor. Library construction relied on 5' RACE. TCRdb records Illumina HiSeq 2500 as the sequencer. A second PCR of about 7 to 12 cycles was run with a J-beta primer mix and a sample-barcoded 5' primer. Each TCR beta cDNA molecule received a unique molecular identifier from a template-switch 5' adaptor carrying 12 random nucleotides. At least 2.5 million CDR3-containing paired-end reads were obtained from each sample. The Mint cDNA synthesis kit, primed by a TRBC-specific oligonucleotide, was used to synthesize first-strand cDNA from all RNA. Following uracil-DNA glycosylase treatment, all cDNA underwent a first 18-cycle PCR with the universal primers M1SS and BC2_uni_R. As for the original processing: For normalization, 1 million high-quality reads were randomly selected from each sample, with every read carrying a distinct molecular identifier. Instead of being binned into consensus sequences, reads with shared molecular identifiers were discarded. MiTCR, with a Q25 quality threshold and the strictest error-elimination algorithm, was used for CDR3 identification, clonotype clustering and error correction. Lower-bound total TCR beta diversity was estimated with a nonparametric unseen species model using Euler transformation. TCRdb cleaned the public reads at Q25 with fastp, built clones with MiXCR and kept in-frame beta chains. CDR3 protein sequences are deduplicated, and each keeps its most common genes and DNA. V and J calls and clone size were set by TCRdb, not the authors. The sample data list about 1.4 million distinct CDR3 sequences, and roughly 64% of these were observed just once. The ten largest clones represent over 5% of the sample.

CDR1 and CDR2, per the germline V gene, are KGHSH and LQKENI. V loses 5 bases, J loses 2 bases, and the germline ends lie 9 bases apart. The CDR3 runs 13 residues from the cysteine to the phenylalanine. CDR3 DNA only is kept here, 39 bases in frame from base 1. Broader findings and caveats from the paper: The CMV infection status of donors was not known, potentially confounding age-related changes in expanded clonotypes. Total diversity estimates from one million sequenced T cells were considered lower bounds and underestimates. As age increased, observed TCR beta diversity per million T cells dropped in a roughly linear way, and a significant reduction was already evident by age approximately 40. Compared with the aged group, the long-lived group had more naive CD4+ T cells, fewer expanded clones and increased TCR diversity, suggesting age selection. Conclusive comparison of naive and antigen-experienced compartments was prevented by the profiling of bulk unsorted PBMCs. The percentage of naive T cells measured by flow cytometry correlated strongly with observed TCR beta diversity.

This clonotype was seen ten or more times. The clone's antigen remains unknown. The record has no base qualities; no much larger clone is one base away. This receptor chain uses TRBV18 and TRBJ1-2; the D gene lacks a confident call. The specimen was blood. The TCR sequence derives from a young man in good health. The nucleotides are TGTGCCAGCTCATCCCCAGACAACTATGGCTACACCTTC. Its protein product is CASSSPDNYGYTF.